Detailed here is one T cell receptor (beta chain). Trimming removed 1 base from V and 5 bases from J; junction bases left unmatched: 4. Per germline, CDR1 SGHVS and CDR2 FNYEAQ. CDR3 length: 16 residues. These data come from a study of T-cell reconstitution after alpha-beta-depleted transplantation in children. Unique molecular identifiers were incorporated when the TCRbeta library was constructed. MiXCR was run by TCRdb on the PCR reads, yielding one entry per CDR3 protein. The sample records 500,000 to 750,000 distinct CDR3 sequences, roughly 27% being singletons. The chain carries TRBV7-6 and TRBJ1-4; 10 bases agree with TRBD1. The sequence derives from a boy in the first two years of life with Wiskott-Aldrich syndrome, due to receive a stem cell transplant. Material: PBMCs, obtained before TCRalphabeta/CD19-depleted stem cell transplant. The CDR3 sequence: CASSLGTGQGNEKLFF. CDR3 nucleotide sequence: TGTGCCAGCAGCTTAGGGACGGGACAGGGGAATGAAAAACTGTTTTTT.